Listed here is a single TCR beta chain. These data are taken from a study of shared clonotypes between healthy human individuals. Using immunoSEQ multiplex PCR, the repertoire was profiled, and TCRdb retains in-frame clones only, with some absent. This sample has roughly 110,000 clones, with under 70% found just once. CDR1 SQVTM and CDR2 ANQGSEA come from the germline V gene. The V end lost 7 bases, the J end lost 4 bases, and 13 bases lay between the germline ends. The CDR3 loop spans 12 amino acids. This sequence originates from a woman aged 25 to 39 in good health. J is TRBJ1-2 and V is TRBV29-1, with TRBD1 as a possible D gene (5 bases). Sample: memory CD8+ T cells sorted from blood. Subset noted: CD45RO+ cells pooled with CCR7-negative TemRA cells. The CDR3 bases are TGCAGCGGACTCCGGGACCTCTATGGCTACACCTTC. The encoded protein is CSGLRDLYGYTF.